The 29 T cell receptor beta chains given below trace back to one sample, sequenced in a study of a mutant IDH1 vaccine in newly diagnosed glioma. Clones were sequenced by immunoSEQ multiplex PCR, and TCRdb holds only the in-frame ones, with some missing. The sample lists some 61,000 clones; 84% were seen once. Regarding time point: week 35, safety follow-up. What each vaccine dose contained was 300 ug of mutant IDH1 20-mer peptide, accompanied by topical imiquimod. These receptors have no identified antigens. Sequenced here: PBMCs, sampled from a glioma patient whose treatment included an IDH1 peptide vaccine. All receptors come from a man younger than 35 with glioma.

CDR3 nucleotide sequence: TGTGCCAGTAGCCCCCGTCGACTAGCGGGGACTAACGGCGATGAGCAGTTCTTC. This gives the protein CASSPRRLAGTNGDEQFF. The chain uses TRBV19 and TRBJ2-1; 11 nucleotides align to TRBD2. Germline V CDR1 and CDR2: LNHDA, SQIVND (reference sequence). The length of the CDR3 is 18 residues. V dropped 6 bases and J dropped 8; count of bases not matched to a gene: 18.

This clone has just one count. The chain has TRBV28 and TRBJ1-2; a weak D match, TRBD1 (5 bases). This CDR3 region has 15 residues. V gave up 3 bases and J gave up 4 bases, with 15 bases separating them. Germline V gene data show CDR1 as MDHEN and CDR2 as SYDVKM. The CDR3 DNA is TGTGCCAGCAGTTTTCGTAGGGCAGGGACCTATGGCTACACCTTC. Translated, it gives CASSFRRAGTYGYTF.

The chain combines TRBV6-6 with TRBJ1-2; no clear D. CDR1 is MNHNY and CDR2 is SVGAGI in the germline V gene (reference sequence). V was cut by 11 bases and J by 0 bases, with 13 bases left in between. This CDR3 spans 13 amino acids. The CDR3 loop is CALKQYSNYGYTF. The CDR3 DNA sequence: TGTGCCCTAAAGCAGTACTCTAACTATGGCTACACCTTC.

CDR3 sequence (DNA): TGTGCCAGCAGCCTCAGAACAACTAATGAAAAACTGTTTTTT. The encoded protein is CASSLRTTNEKLFF. The gene calls are TRBV5-5 and TRBJ1-4; D gene unclear. The germline V gene has CDR1 SGHKS and CDR2 YYEKEE (reference sequence). Trimming removed 4 bases from V and 0 bases from J, with 7 bases in between. The CDR3 is made up of 14 amino acids.

The chain is built from TRBV7-5 and TRBJ1-3; the table's D call of TRBD1 was not tested on the DNA. TRBV7-5 corresponds to a pseudogene. The CDR3 is 16 amino acids. CDR3 loop: CARSRRQAFSGNTIYF. The CDR3 bases are TGTGCCAGAAGCCGTCGACAGGCTTTCTCTGGAAACACCATATATTTT.

The chain carries TRBV28 and TRBJ2-6; 12 bases are shared with TRBD1. The germline V gene has CDR1 MDHEN and CDR2 SYDVKM. This CDR3 contains 13 residues. V shed 10 bases, J shed 15 bases, and the junction held 10 bases outside the gene matches. CDR3: CAINRDRGRDLTF. The DNA of the CDR3 is TGTGCCATCAACCGGGACAGGGGGCGGGACCTGACTTTC.

V is TRBV5-1 and J is TRBJ2-7; D gene uncertain. The germline V gene encodes CDR1 SGHRS and CDR2 YFSETQ. The V and J ends lost 0 bases and 2 bases respectively, with 3 bases between them. The CDR3 runs 12 residues. In nucleotides, the CDR3 is TGCGCCAGCAGCTTGGTCCCCTACGAGCAGTACTTC. This sequence encodes CASSLVPYEQYF.

J is TRBJ2-5 and V is TRBV7-2; 12 bases match TRBD2. Per germline, CDR1 SGHTA and CDR2 FQGNSA. With V trimmed by 5 bases and J by 2 bases, 9 bases remained unmatched. This CDR3 spans 17 amino acids. CDR3 bases: TGTGCCAGCAGCCCCCAGACTAGCGGGAGACGACAAGAGACCCAGTACTTC. It yields the protein CASSPQTSGRRQETQYF.

V usage is TRBV30 and J usage is TRBJ1-3; D remains unclear. In germline, CDR1 is GTSNPN, CDR2 SVGIG (reference sequence). This CDR3 spans 14 amino acids. Trimming stripped 7 bases from V and 0 bases from J, with 13 bases between. CDR3 sequence: CAYGRGSSGNTIYF. The DNA for the CDR3 is TGTGCCTACGGGCGCGGGAGCTCTGGAAACACCATATATTTT.

The V and J genes are TRBV2 and TRBJ1-1; 9 bases match TRBD1. The junction had 14 bases not matched to a gene; V was cut back by 0 bases and J by 0 bases. This CDR3 contains 20 residues. Germline V gene data show CDR1 as SNHLY and CDR2 as FYNNEI. CDR3 nucleotides: TGTGCCAGCAGTGAAGCGCTCGGGACAGGGATTACCCTTATGAACACTGAAGCTTTCTTT. It encodes CASSEALGTGITLMNTEAFF.

The CDR3: CAISRGVNQPQHF. CDR3 sequence (DNA): TGTGCCATCTCCAGGGGAGTGAATCAGCCCCAGCATTTT. This chain uses TRBV19 with TRBJ1-5; a weak D match, TRBD1 (6 bases). V lost 10 bases to trimming and J lost 4 bases, with 14 bases between them. The CDR3 extends over 13 amino acids. Germline V gene data show CDR1 as LNHDA and CDR2 as SQIVND (reference sequence).

The chain combines TRBV11-1 with TRBJ2-5, with D possibly being TRBD1 (5 bases). Germline lookup yields CDR1 SGHAT and CDR2 FQDESV (reference sequence). With 4 bases removed from V and 5 bases from J, the gap between germline ends came to 20 bases. CDR3 length: 16 amino acids. The CDR3 protein is CASSYRRSTVTETQYF. Written as DNA, the CDR3 is TGTGCCAGCAGCTACCGACGTTCGACAGTCACCGAGACCCAGTACTTC.

Comments on this clone: The junction departs from the called germline gene at one end, perhaps through a read error. This sequence joins TRBV6-6 and TRBJ1-3; D ambiguous. The CDR3 spans 8 residues. Germline CDR1 MNHNY, CDR2 SVGAGI (reference sequence). In DNA, the CDR3 is TGTGCCAGCAGCCACGAAGATTTT. It encodes CASSHEDF.

The gene calls are TRBV10-1 and TRBJ2-7; 11 nucleotides match TRBD2. The germline V gene encodes CDR1 WNHNN and CDR2 SYGVQD (reference sequence). This CDR3 contains 15 residues. With 6 bases clipped from V and 2 bases from J, the junction kept 6 bases outside the gene matches. Written as DNA, the CDR3 is TGCGCCAGCAGCAATGGGACTAGCGGAACCTACGAGCAGTACTTC. Amino acid sequence: CASSNGTSGTYEQYF.

The DNA for the CDR3 is TGTGCCAGCAGTTACAGAAACTCTGGAAACACCATATATTTT. This encodes CASSYRNSGNTIYF. This sequence joins TRBV6-5 and TRBJ1-3; D remains ambiguous. V lost 2 bases, J lost 0 bases, and 5 bases lay in between. The CDR3 is 14 residues long. In germline, CDR1 is MNHEY, CDR2 SVGAGI.

This clone is termed large (0.1 to 1%). The V and J genes are TRBV10-1 and TRBJ1-6; D remains ambiguous. The CDR3 extends over 20 amino acids. Germline CDR1 and CDR2: WNHNN and SYGVQD (reference sequence). Trimming removed 0 bases at V and 0 bases at J, with 18 bases between. CDR3 coding DNA: TGCGCCAGCAGTGAGTCGAATAGGCGAACCCTAAGCTCCTATAATTCACCCCTCCACTTT. Protein product: CASSESNRRTLSSYNSPLHF.

Only one count was recorded for this clone. The gene calls are TRBV2 and TRBJ2-5, with no clear D. The CDR3 spans 12 residues. Germline loops: CDR1 SNHLY, CDR2 FYNNEI. Trimming stripped 3 bases from V and 10 bases from J, with 12 bases between. CDR3 region: CASSDLDGNQYF. CDR3 bases: TGTGCCAGCAGTGACCTGGATGGGAACCAGTACTTC.

This clone appeared once. The rearrangement uses TRBV7-9 and TRBJ1-6; D gene unclear. Looked up from germline, CDR1 is SEHNR and CDR2 is FQNEAQ (reference sequence). V was cut by 3 bases and J by 11 bases, with 14 bases left in between. CDR3 length equals 14 residues. The CDR3 nucleotides read TGTGCCAGCAGCTTGGGCGGTGCCGCTACACCCCTCCACTTT. This sequence encodes CASSLGGAATPLHF.

This clone was observed once. The J gene is TRBJ2-7, the V gene TRBV30; D call uncertain. CDR1 GTSNPN and CDR2 SVGIG come from the germline V gene (reference sequence). The CDR3 totals 13 residues. Trimming shortened V by 0 bases and J by 1 base, and 7 bases separated the two germline ends. The CDR3 loop is CAWSVGLSYEQYF. The CDR3 nucleotides read TGTGCCTGGAGTGTGGGATTGTCCTACGAGCAGTACTTC.

This chain uses TRBV19 with TRBJ1-1; D remains ambiguous. Germline values: CDR1 LNHDA, CDR2 SQIVND (reference sequence). This CDR3 is built from 12 residues. V was clipped by 2 bases and J by 13 bases, with 14 bases between them. The CDR3 protein is CASSITAGRLFF. CDR3 in DNA: TGTGCCAGTAGTATAACGGCGGGAAGGCTTTTCTTT.

The gene calls are TRBV27 and TRBJ2-5; D is possibly TRBD1 (5 bases). Germline-derived CDR1 and CDR2 are MNHEY and SMNVEV (reference sequence). This CDR3 contains 11 residues. Deletions cut 2 bases from V and 9 bases from J, with 7 bases between. Written as DNA, the CDR3 is TGTGCCAGCAGTTTAGGGGCAGCCCAGTACTTC. It encodes CASSLGAAQYF.

Only a few counts were recorded for this clone. V gene TRBV11-2 combines with J gene TRBJ1-3; no reliable D call. V shed 4 bases and J shed 0 bases, with 4 bases lying between them. The CDR3 is 13 residues long. Germline lookup yields CDR1 SGHAT and CDR2 FQNNGV. The CDR3 bases are TGTGCCAGCAGCTCCAGCTCTGGAAACACCATATATTTT. Protein sequence: CASSSSSGNTIYF.

This rearrangement joins TRBV27 to TRBJ1-2; the D is unclear. CDR1 and CDR2 (germline): MNHEY, SMNVEV (reference sequence). The CDR3 covers 12 residues. Between the trimmed V and J ends, which lost 5 bases and 2 bases, there was a span of 6 bases. The CDR3 region is CASSPRNYGYTF. CDR3 in DNA: TGTGCCAGCAGTCCCAGGAACTATGGCTACACCTTC.

This clone was recorded at least ten times. This specimen includes other DNA sequences encoding the same CDR3. The chain links TRBV4-1 to TRBJ1-2; tentatively, D is TRBD1 (5 bases). Germline V gene lookup returns CDR1 MGHRA and CDR2 YSYEKL. Between the trimmed V and J ends, which lost 0 bases and 4 bases, there was a span of 6 bases. The CDR3 length is 13 residues. For the CDR3, the DNA is TGCGCCAGCAGCCAAGACAGGGCCTATGGCTACACCTTC. It is translated as CASSQDRAYGYTF.

This clone was counted once. This chain connects TRBV6-6 to TRBJ1-2; D unresolved. The CDR3 sequence is 13 residues long. V gave up 6 bases and J gave up 2 bases, with 10 bases separating them. Germline V lookup: CDR1 MNHNY, CDR2 SVGAGI (reference sequence). CDR3 loop: CASRRGQNYGYTF. DNA of the CDR3: TGTGCCAGCAGGCGAGGGCAGAACTATGGCTACACCTTC.

This clone was detected only once. This rearrangement joins TRBV6-6 to TRBJ1-2, with unresolved D. This CDR3 contains 15 residues. The V end was cut by 2 bases, the J end by 0 bases, with 10 bases between. Germline V gives CDR1 MNHNY, CDR2 SVGAGI (reference sequence). The CDR3 here is CASSYDLRTNYGYTF. In nucleotides, the CDR3 is TGTGCCAGCAGTTACGATCTCCGCACTAACTATGGCTACACCTTC.

The chain is built from TRBV6-6 and TRBJ2-2, with D possibly TRBD1 on 6 matching bases. V was clipped by 2 bases and J by 3 bases, with 7 bases between them. This CDR3 is built from 14 residues. Germline CDR1 MNHNY, CDR2 SVGAGI (reference sequence). The CDR3 region is CASSYPGDTGELFF. CDR3 nucleotide sequence: TGTGCCAGCAGTTACCCAGGGGACACCGGGGAGCTGTTTTTT.

This clone was seen once. The genes are TRBV2 and TRBJ1-1; possible D gene TRBD1, 5 bases. The CDR3 extends over 16 amino acids. Germline V gene sequence: CDR1 SNHLY, CDR2 FYNNEI. V dropped 0 bases and J dropped 8 bases, with 19 bases sitting between them. The CDR3 DNA sequence: TGTGCCAGCAGTGAAGCGCTGGGGGGAGGTGGCGAAGAAGCTTTCTTT. This sequence encodes CASSEALGGGGEEAFF.

The chain couples TRBV30 to TRBJ2-7; 7 bases agree with TRBD1. Germline assignment: CDR1 GTSNPN and CDR2 SVGIG (reference sequence). The junction had 6 bases not matched to a gene; V was cut back by 4 bases and J by 3 bases. CDR3 length equals 13 residues. The CDR3 loop is CAWTGGHLYEQYF. The CDR3 nucleotides are TGTGCCTGGACAGGGGGACACCTCTACGAGCAGTACTTC.